What follows is one T cell receptor (beta chain) and its context. Germline assignment: CDR1 SGHRS and CDR2 YFSETQ. The CDR3 covers 15 residues. J lost 3 bases, V lost 2 bases, and 7 bases had no gene match. The authors' processing: Amplifying reference gene primers gave estimates of nucleated cell counts. TCRdb's table, derived via immunoSEQ multiplex PCR, lists solely in-frame clones and lacks some. That table is the source of V, J and clone size, and D and trimming were worked out from the DNA. This table holds some 45,000 clones, 70% to 80% found once. The entry originates in a study of blood T cell repertoires in COVID-19. Across the study: Whether acute or convalescent, the COVID-19 samples came from the United States, Italy and Spain. Nucleic acid was either cDNA or gDNA, and it came from T cells, B-cell-depleted T cells, or PBMCs.

Sequenced material: peripheral blood. The clonotype was recovered from a man between 65 and 85 years old with acute or convalescent COVID-19. The V call is TRBV5-1, the J call TRBJ1-1, with 7 nucleotides matching TRBD1. The CDR3 loop reads CASSFTGVLDTEAFF. The DNA for the CDR3 is TGCGCCAGCAGCTTCACAGGGGTGTTGGACACTGAAGCTTTCTTT.